Following are 24 T cell receptor beta chains from one sample sequenced in a study of cytomegalovirus exposure and HLA in healthy donors. Primers included in the PCR were 60 Vbeta and 13 Jbeta primers. Using immunoSEQ multiplex PCR, the repertoire was profiled, and TCRdb retains in-frame clones only, with some absent. The table lists around 110,000 clones. Source material: PBMCs. Receptor source: a man in his forties or fifties in good health and CMV-seropositive.

CDR3 protein: CASRATSGGLYNEQFF. For the CDR3, the DNA is TGTGCCAGCAGAGCTACTAGCGGGGGCCTCTACAATGAGCAGTTCTTC. The chain recombines TRBV7-8 with TRBJ2-1, with 11 bases identical to TRBD2. Losses at the gene ends were 6 bases for V and 3 bases for J; bases not matched to a gene: 7. This CDR3 has 16 residues. Germline V CDR1 and CDR2: SGHVS, FQNEAQ.

The genes are TRBV4-2 and TRBJ2-2; TRBD2 might be the D (6 bases). The germline CDR1 and CDR2 sequences are LGHNA and YNFKEQ. Trimming removed 1 base from V and 3 bases from J, with 15 bases in between. The CDR3 has 17 residues. The CDR3 sequence: CASSQGGGKSDTGELFF. In DNA form, the CDR3 reads TGTGCCAGCAGCCAAGGGGGCGGGAAGTCGGACACCGGGGAGCTGTTTTTT.

CDR3 loop: CASVFPDREHSYEQYF. CDR3 bases: TGTGCCAGCGTTTTCCCGGACAGGGAACACTCCTACGAGCAGTACTTC. The chain uses TRBV27 and TRBJ2-7; 8 nucleotides match TRBD1. V dropped 8 bases and J dropped 0; count of bases not matched to a gene: 12. The germline V gene encodes CDR1 MNHEY and CDR2 SMNVEV (reference sequence). The CDR3 runs to 16 residues.

This sequence joins TRBV5-1 and TRBJ2-3; 7 positions match TRBD2. V lost 4 bases to trimming and J lost 4 bases; unmatched junction nucleotides: 6. Per germline, CDR1 SGHRS and CDR2 YFSETQ. The CDR3 runs to 14 residues. CDR3 in DNA: TGCGCCAGCAGCCCCGGACTAGGACCAGATACGCAGTATTTT. Residues: CASSPGLGPDTQYF.

The chain employs TRBV6-1 and TRBJ1-5; D uncertain. Trimming took off 10 bases at V and 2 bases at J, with 15 bases between the two ends. CDR3 length: 14 amino acids. In germline, CDR1 is MNHNS, CDR2 SASEGT. CDR3 nucleotides: TGTGCCACCACCCAGGCGATAGGCAATCAGCCCCAGCATTTT. Protein product: CATTQAIGNQPQHF.

V gene TRBV6-1 combines with J gene TRBJ2-1; tentatively, D is TRBD1 (6 bases). Trimming removed 8 bases at V and 9 bases at J, with 23 bases between. CDR3 length: 15 amino acids. Per germline, CDR1 MNHNS and CDR2 SASEGT. The DNA for the CDR3 is TGTGCCAGCCGGGACCGTCGAACAGGGCCCACTGAGCAGTTCTTC. Protein sequence: CASRDRRTGPTEQFF.

The CDR3 nucleotides are TGTGCCATCCAGGGAGGGGCTCTCAATCAGCCCCAGCATTTT. Its translation: CAIQGGALNQPQHF. The chain couples TRBV10-3 to TRBJ1-5; D may be TRBD1 (5 bases). Germline V gene lookup returns CDR1 ENHRY and CDR2 SYGVKD. CDR3 length: 14 amino acids. With 8 bases removed from V and 3 bases from J, the gap between germline ends came to 14 bases.

The rearrangement uses TRBV28 and TRBJ1-2; TRBD1 agrees at 9 bases. The CDR3 runs 16 residues. Trimming at V came to 6 bases and at J to 5 bases, leaving 13 bases not matched to a gene. In germline, CDR1 is MDHEN, CDR2 SYDVKM. The CDR3 sequence: CASRPSPGQGYYGYTF. The CDR3 nucleotides read TGTGCCAGCAGACCCTCCCCGGGACAGGGTTATTATGGCTACACCTTC.

V and J are TRBV5-1 and TRBJ2-5, with 9 bases lining up with TRBD2. The J call may be mistaken, given a closer DNA end match to TRBJ2-7. Germline CDR1 and CDR2: SGHRS and YFSETQ. This CDR3 contains 17 residues. CDR3 nucleotide sequence: TGCGCCAGCAGCTTGGTAACTAGCGGGTCGGTCCGGGGCGAGCAGTACTTC. Encoded protein: CASSLVTSGSVRGEQYF.

The rearrangement joins TRBV6-6 to TRBJ2-5; 7 bases are a match to TRBD2. The CDR3 covers 12 residues. CDR1 is MNHNY and CDR2 is SVGAGI in the germline V gene (reference sequence). V trimming: 4 bases; J trimming: 4 bases; junction bases outside the gene matches: 0. The CDR3 sequence is CASSLAGETQYF. CDR3 DNA: TGTGCCAGCAGTTTAGCGGGAGAGACCCAGTACTTC.

The J gene is TRBJ2-3, the V gene TRBV2; 11 nucleotides line up with TRBD1. V shed 4 bases and J 3 bases; nucleotides not matched to a gene: 3. CDR1 and CDR2 from the germline V gene are SNHLY and FYNNEI. This CDR3 is 15 amino acids long. The CDR3: CASSARDRGTDTQYF. The CDR3 DNA follows: TGTGCCAGCAGTGCCCGGGACAGGGGGACAGATACGCAGTATTTT.

V and J are TRBV28 and TRBJ2-7; tentatively, D is TRBD2 (5 bases). Germline V lookup: CDR1 MDHEN, CDR2 SYDVKM. Trimming cost V 5 bases and J 3 bases, with 11 bases left between them. CDR3 length equals 13 residues. In DNA form, the CDR3 reads TGTGCCAGCAGTAGGGCGGGTGGCTACGAGCAGTACTTC. The encoded protein is CASSRAGGYEQYF.

V usage is TRBV5-1 and J usage is TRBJ2-3, with 9 bases aligning to TRBD1. Per germline, CDR1 SGHRS and CDR2 YFSETQ. This CDR3 region has 14 residues. V lost 8 bases to trimming and J lost 4 bases; unmatched junction nucleotides: 8. The CDR3 loop reads CASGDRVVADTQYF. As DNA, the CDR3 is TGCGCCAGTGGGGACAGGGTGGTTGCAGATACGCAGTATTTT.

The chain recombines TRBV28 with TRBJ2-7; 11 bases line up with TRBD2. Trimming cost V 2 bases and J 0 bases; bases outside gene matches: 6. From germline, CDR1 is MDHEN and CDR2 SYDVKM. The CDR3 loop spans 17 amino acids. CDR3 protein: CASSLGLAGLTSYEQYF. The CDR3 DNA reads as TGTGCCAGCAGTTTAGGACTAGCGGGTTTAACCTCCTACGAGCAGTACTTC.

The chain has TRBV4-2 and TRBJ2-7; TRBD2 matches at 11 bases. Germline CDR1 and CDR2: LGHNA and YNFKEQ. The CDR3 has 15 amino acids. The V segment lost 3 bases and the J segment 5 bases; nucleotides outside the gene matches: 6. The CDR3 loop is CASSQTIAGGHEQYF. The DNA of the CDR3 is TGTGCCAGCAGCCAGACCATAGCGGGAGGGCACGAGCAGTACTTC.

Comments on this clone: The junction departs from germline at one end; a sequencing error may be responsible. The chain carries TRBV4-1 and TRBJ2-7; D is undetermined. This CDR3 contains 17 residues. Germline lookup yields CDR1 MGHRA and CDR2 YSYEKL. The CDR3 reads CASSLTPRQRSSYEQHF. The CDR3 nucleotides read TGCGCCAGCAGCCTGACCCCGAGGCAGCGCAGCTCCTACGAGCAGCACTTC.

The chain links TRBV5-6 to TRBJ1-1; 7 bases match TRBD1. Unmatched junction bases numbered 6, after V lost 4 bases and J lost 6 bases. CDR1 is SGHDT, CDR2 YYEEEE, per germline. CDR3 size: 13 residues. CDR3 coding DNA: TGTGCCAGCAGCCGAGACAGGGCCCCTGAAGCTTTCTTT. As protein: CASSRDRAPEAFF.

The DNA of the CDR3 is TGTGCCAGCAGCGTCGCGATTTCCTACGAGCAGTACTTC. Its translation: CASSVAISYEQYF. V is TRBV5-4 and J is TRBJ2-5; D gene uncertain. The DNA end is a closer match to TRBJ2-7, so the J assignment may be wrong. Germline V gene sequence: CDR1 SGHNT, CDR2 YYREEE (reference sequence). This CDR3 is built from 13 residues.

The chain couples TRBV7-2 to TRBJ2-7; 12 bases map to TRBD2. V shed 4 bases, J shed 4 bases, and the junction held 5 bases outside the gene matches. The germline gives CDR1 SGHTA, CDR2 FQGNSA. This CDR3 is built from 15 residues. CDR3 sequence: CASSSSLAGGYEQYF. The CDR3 bases are TGTGCCAGCAGCTCAAGCCTAGCGGGAGGGTACGAGCAGTACTTC.

This sequence joins TRBV10-2 and TRBJ2-3, with 10 nucleotides matching TRBD2. The germline V gene has CDR1 WSHSY and CDR2 SAAADI. CDR3 length: 14 amino acids. V was pared by 7 bases and J by 2 bases, with 3 bases of the junction left unmatched. As DNA, the CDR3 is TGCGCCAGCAAAAGCGGGAGGGCCACAGATACGCAGTATTTT. Translating it yields CASKSGRATDTQYF.

This sequence joins TRBV11-1 and TRBJ2-3; D is ambiguous. The germline V and J ends were trimmed by 5 bases and 1 base, with 13 bases remaining between them. CDR1 is SGHAT and CDR2 is FQDESV in the germline V gene (reference sequence). The CDR3 consists of 15 residues. In nucleotides, the CDR3 is TGTGCCAGCAGCCCCTCGAGATACGGCACAGATACGCAGTATTTT. It encodes CASSPSRYGTDTQYF.

This rearrangement joins TRBV6-6 to TRBJ1-5; TRBD1 aligns across 7 bases. The CDR3 has 16 amino acids. Germline V gene lookup returns CDR1 MNHNY and CDR2 SVGAGI (reference sequence). With V trimmed by 2 bases and J by 1 base, 5 bases remained unmatched. Here the CDR3 reads CASSYRSGGSNQPQHF. The CDR3 nucleotides read TGTGCCAGCAGTTACCGGTCAGGGGGAAGCAATCAGCCCCAGCATTTT.

The CDR3 spells CAISDGIGGGSTDTQYF. The CDR3 bases are TGTGCCATCAGTGATGGAATAGGGGGAGGGAGCACAGATACGCAGTATTTT. The chain recombines TRBV10-3 with TRBJ2-3; D may be TRBD2 (7 bases). The germline CDR1 and CDR2 sequences are ENHRY and SYGVKD. Trimming cost V 3 bases and J 0 bases, with 16 bases left between them. The CDR3 has 17 amino acids.

The chain combines TRBV7-9 with TRBJ2-3; 10 nucleotides agree with TRBD1. Germline-derived CDR1 and CDR2 are SEHNR and FQNEAQ (reference sequence). CDR3 length equals 15 residues. Germline trimming cut 4 bases from V and 1 base from J; bases unmatched to any gene: 2. The CDR3 DNA reads TGTGCCAGCAGCTCGGACAGGGGGGGCACAGATACGCAGTATTTT. This encodes CASSSDRGGTDTQYF.